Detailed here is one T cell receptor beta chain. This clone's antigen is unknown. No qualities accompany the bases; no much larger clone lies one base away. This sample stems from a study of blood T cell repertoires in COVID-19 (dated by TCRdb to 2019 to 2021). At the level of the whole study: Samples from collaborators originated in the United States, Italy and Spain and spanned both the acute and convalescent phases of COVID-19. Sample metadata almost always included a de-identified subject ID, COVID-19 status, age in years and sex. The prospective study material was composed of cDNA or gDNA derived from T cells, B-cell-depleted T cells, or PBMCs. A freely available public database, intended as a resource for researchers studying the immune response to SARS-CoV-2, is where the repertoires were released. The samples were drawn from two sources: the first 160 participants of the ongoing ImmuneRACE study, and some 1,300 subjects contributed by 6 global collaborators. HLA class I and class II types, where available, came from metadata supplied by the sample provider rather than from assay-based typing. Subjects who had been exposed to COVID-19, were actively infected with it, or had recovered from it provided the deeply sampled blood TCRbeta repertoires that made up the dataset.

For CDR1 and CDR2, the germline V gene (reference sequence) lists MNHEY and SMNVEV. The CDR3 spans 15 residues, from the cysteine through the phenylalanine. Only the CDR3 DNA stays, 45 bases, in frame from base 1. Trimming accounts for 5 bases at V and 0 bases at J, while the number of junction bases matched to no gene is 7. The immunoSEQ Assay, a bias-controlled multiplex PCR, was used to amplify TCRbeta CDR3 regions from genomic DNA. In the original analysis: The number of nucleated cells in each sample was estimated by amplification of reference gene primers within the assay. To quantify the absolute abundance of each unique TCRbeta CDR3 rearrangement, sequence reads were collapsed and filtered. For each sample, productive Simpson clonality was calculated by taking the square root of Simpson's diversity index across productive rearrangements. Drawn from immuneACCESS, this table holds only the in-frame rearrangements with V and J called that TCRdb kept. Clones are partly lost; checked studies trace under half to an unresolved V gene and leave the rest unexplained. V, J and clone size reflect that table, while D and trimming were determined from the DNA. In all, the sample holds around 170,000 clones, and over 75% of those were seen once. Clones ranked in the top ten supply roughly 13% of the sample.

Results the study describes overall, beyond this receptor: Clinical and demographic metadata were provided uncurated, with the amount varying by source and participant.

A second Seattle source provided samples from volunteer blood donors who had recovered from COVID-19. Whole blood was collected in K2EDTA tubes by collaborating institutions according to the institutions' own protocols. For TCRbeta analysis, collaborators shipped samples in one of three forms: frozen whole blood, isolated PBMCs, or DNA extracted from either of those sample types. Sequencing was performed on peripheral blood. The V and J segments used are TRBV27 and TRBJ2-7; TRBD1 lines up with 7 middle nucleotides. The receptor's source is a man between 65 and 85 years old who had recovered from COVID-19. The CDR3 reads CASSQSGTASYEQYF. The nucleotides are TGTGCCAGCAGTCAATCCGGGACAGCCTCCTACGAGCAGTACTTC.